The entry below gives a single T cell receptor beta chain sequence along with its context. No antigen is known for it. One junction end disagrees with the germline gene, perhaps due to a read error. Documented time point: blood at routine non-recurrence follow-up after resection. Tumor, nontumor lung or frozen PBMC supplied whole RNA that was sequenced unsorted. These data belong to a study of spatial heterogeneity in lung cancer. Whole-study results and caveats: The study found ubiquitous expanded tumor TCRs in blood more at resection than follow-up.

CDR1 SEHNR and CDR2 FQNEAQ come from the germline V gene (reference sequence). The CDR3 is 12 residues long. TCRdb fed the 5' RACE reads into MiXCR, producing one record per CDR3 protein. Seen here are about 50,000 distinct CDR3 sequences, under 8% observed once, and the top ten hold 35% to 45%. The source of this sequence is a female donor with early-stage non-small cell lung cancer. This chain uses TRBV7-9 with TRBJ1-1, with D hard to call. The sequenced sample was PBMCs, obtained at follow-up. CDR3 nucleotide sequence: TGTGCCAGCAGCCTAGCCAGTTTTGAAGCTTTCTTT. Translation gives CASSLASFEAFF.